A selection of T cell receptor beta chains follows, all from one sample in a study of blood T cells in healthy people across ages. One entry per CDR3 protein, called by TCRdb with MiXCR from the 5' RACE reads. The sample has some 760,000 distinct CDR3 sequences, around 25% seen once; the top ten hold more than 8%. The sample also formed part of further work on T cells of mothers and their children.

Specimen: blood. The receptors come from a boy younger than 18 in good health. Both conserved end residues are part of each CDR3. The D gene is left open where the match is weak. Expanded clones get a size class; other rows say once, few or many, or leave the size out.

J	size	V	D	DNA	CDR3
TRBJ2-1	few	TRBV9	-	TGTGCCAGCAGCGTAGGAGGTGTTAATGAGCAGTTCTTC	CASSVGGVNEQFF
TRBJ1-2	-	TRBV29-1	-	TGCAGCGTTGATCCCGGGGGGCCCGGCTATGGCTACACCTTC	CSVDPGGPGYGYTF
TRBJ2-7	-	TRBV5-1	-	TGCGCCAGCAGCCTGGCCTCACAGGGCTCCTACGAGCAGTACTTC	CASSLASQGSYEQYF
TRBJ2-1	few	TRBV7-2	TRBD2	TGTGCCAGCAGCCCATTACTAGCGGGAGAGCAGTTCTTC	CASSPLLAGEQFF
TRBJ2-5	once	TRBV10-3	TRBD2	TGTGCCGCAACTAGCGGGAGGGCCGAAGAGACCCAGTACTTC	CAATSGRAEETQYF
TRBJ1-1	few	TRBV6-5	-	TGTGCCAGCAGCCTCGGAAACAGTTGGACTGAAGCTTTCTTT	CASSLGNSWTEAFF
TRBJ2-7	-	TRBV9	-	TGTGCCAGCAGCGGTAGCGGCGGGGAGCAGTACTTC	CASSGSGGEQYF
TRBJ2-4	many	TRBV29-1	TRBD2	TGCAGCGTAACCGGACTAGCGGGTTCCAAAAACATTCAGTACTTC	CSVTGLAGSKNIQYF
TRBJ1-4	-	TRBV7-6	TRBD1	TGTGCCAGCAGCCCTCTCGGACAGGGAGAGGAAAAACTGTTTTTT	CASSPLGQGEEKLFF
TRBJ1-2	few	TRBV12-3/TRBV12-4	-	TGTGCCAGCAGTTTAGCCAGGGACGGAGGCTACACCTTC	CASSLARDGGYTF
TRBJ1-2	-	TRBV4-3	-	TGCGCCAGCAGCCAAGATCTCTGGGGGAACTATGGCTACACCTTC	CASSQDLWGNYGYTF
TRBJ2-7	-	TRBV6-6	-	TGTGCCAGCACCCAAGGAGAAACCTACGAGCAGTACTTC	CASTQGETYEQYF
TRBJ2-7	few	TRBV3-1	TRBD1	TGTGCCAGCAGCCAGACAGGGGATATCTTCTACGAGCAGTACTTC	CASSQTGDIFYEQYF
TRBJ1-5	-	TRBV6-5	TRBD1	TGTGCCAGCAGGGACTCCGGGACAGGGGGTGGCAATCAGCCCCAGCATTTT	CASRDSGTGGGNQPQHF
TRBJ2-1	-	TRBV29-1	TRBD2	TGCAGCGTTGGGGTAGCGGGAGCCTATAACAATGAGCAGTTCTTC	CSVGVAGAYNNEQFF
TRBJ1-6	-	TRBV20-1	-	TGCAGTGCTAGAGTCGGGGGGGTGGATAATTCACCCCTCCACTTT	CSARVGGVDNSPLHF
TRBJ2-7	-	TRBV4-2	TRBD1	TGTGCCAGCAGCCAAGAATGGGACAGGGCCCCCGAGCAGTACTTC	CASSQEWDRAPEQYF
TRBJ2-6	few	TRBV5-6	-	TGTGCCAGCAGCCGGGACAAGCTATCTGGGGCCAACGTCCTGACTTTC	CASSRDKLSGANVLTF
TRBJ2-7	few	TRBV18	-	TGTGCCAGCTCACCACGACGGCAGGGTATCGTCTACGAGCAGTACTTC	CASSPRRQGIVYEQYF
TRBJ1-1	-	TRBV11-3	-	TGTGCCAGCAACTTAGAAGGGACGGCGAACACTGAAGCTTTCTTT	CASNLEGTANTEAFF
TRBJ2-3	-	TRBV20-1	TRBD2	TGCAGTGCTAGTCTCTCGGGACTAGCGGGGATGGGTACAGATACGCAGTATTTT	CSASLSGLAGMGTDTQYF
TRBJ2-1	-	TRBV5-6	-	TGTGCCAGCAGCTTTACGGACAATGAGCAGTTCTTC	CASSFTDNEQFF
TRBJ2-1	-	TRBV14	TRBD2	TGTGCCAGCAGCCATCCCGGGGGACTAGCGGCCAATGAGCAGTTCTTC	CASSHPGGLAANEQFF
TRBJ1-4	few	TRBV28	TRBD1	TGTGCCAGCAGTTTATACAGGGGATGGGAAAAACTGTTTTTT	CASSLYRGWEKLFF
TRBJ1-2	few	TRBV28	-	TGTGCCAGCAGTTTACTGGATCTAACGGGGACCCCCAACTATGGCTACACCTTC	CASSLLDLTGTPNYGYTF
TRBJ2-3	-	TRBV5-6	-	TGTGCCAGCAGCTTGTTCGGGGGCTCGGGTGGGAGCATCCTTAGCACAGATACGCAGTATTTT	CASSLFGGSGGSILSTDTQYF